This paragraph reports one T cell receptor beta chain. V was shortened by 1 base and J by 3 bases, with 9 bases between the two germline ends. Germline CDR1 is MGHRA and CDR2 is YSYEKL. This CDR3 is built from 14 residues. The sample is drawn from a study of technical replicates of blood from a handful of donors. Measured with immunoSEQ multiplex PCR; TCRdb has only the in-frame clones, and not every one. The sample consists of 65,000 to 90,000 clones, 93% of them appearing once. The sample consisted of T cells isolated from PBMCs. This TCR was recovered from a human donor in good health. The rearrangement uses TRBV4-1 and TRBJ1-2; no clear D gene. CDR3 amino acids: CASSQVSEDYGYTF. As DNA, the CDR3 is TGCGCCAGCAGCCAAGTGTCTGAGGACTATGGCTACACCTTC.